The rows below give T cell receptor beta chains drawn from one sample of a study of T cell responses to AZD1222 COVID-19 vaccine. This table comes from immunoSEQ multiplex PCR, and its TCRdb copy is limited to in-frame clones, with some not included. The sample has over 100,000 clones; about 90% are singletons. The sample in question was peripheral blood, obtained on day 0 of AZD1222 vaccination. These receptors came from an adult in good health. CDR3s include the opening cysteine and the closing phenylalanine or tryptophan. The D gene is left open where the match is weak. Only some rows state a clone size, as once, few, many or a class for expanded clones.

d_gene	j_gene	abundance	v_gene	CDR3nt	CDR3aa
TRBD1	TRBJ1-5	-	TRBV27	TGTGCCAGCAGCTCCGCCGGGACAGATTATAGCAATCAGCCCCAGCATTTT	CASSSAGTDYSNQPQHF
-	TRBJ1-2	-	TRBV2	TGTGCCAGCAGTATCTCCGGGACGGCGTATGGGGGCTACACCTTC	CASSISGTAYGGYTF
-	TRBJ2-2	-	TRBV5-8	TGTGCCAGCAGCTTGTACACTTCGAACACCGGGGAGCTGTTTTTT	CASSLYTSNTGELFF
-	TRBJ2-3	-	TRBV3-1/TRBV3-2	TGTGCCAGCAGCCAAACTAGCACAGATACGCAGTATTTT	CASSQTSTDTQYF
TRBD1	TRBJ1-1	-	TRBV5-1	TGCGCCAGCACCCCGGGACAGGGCTACACTGAAGCTTTCTTT	CASTPGQGYTEAFF
TRBD2	TRBJ2-3	-	TRBV5-1	TGCGCCAGCAGCATTAGACTAGCGGGAAGCACAGATACGCAGTATTTT	CASSIRLAGSTDTQYF
TRBD1	TRBJ1-5	-	TRBV7-9	TGTGCCAGCAGCTTGGGACAGGGGGGTCAGCCCCAGCATTTT	CASSLGQGGQPQHF
-	TRBJ1-4	-	TRBV3-1/TRBV3-2	TGTGCCAGCAGCCAAGGGGGGAGGGGAAGTGAAAAACTGTTTTTT	CASSQGGRGSEKLFF
TRBD1	TRBJ2-7	once	TRBV5-4	TGTGCCAGCAGCCCAACCGGGACAGGGTCCTACGAGCAGTACTTC	CASSPTGTGSYEQYF
-	TRBJ2-2	-	TRBV5-4	TGTGCCAGCAGCCGTTTCGCCGGGGAGCTGTTTTTT	CASSRFAGELFF
-	TRBJ1-2	-	TRBV18	TGTGCCAGCTCACCGCGGGGGTTCAACTATGGCTACACCTTC	CASSPRGFNYGYTF
-	TRBJ1-5	few	TRBV18	TGTGCCAGCTCATCGGGACCCTATAGCAATCAGCCCCAGCATTTT	CASSSGPYSNQPQHF
-	TRBJ1-1	-	TRBV12-3/TRBV12-4	TGTGCCAGCAGTTTCAGCGGCACTGAAGCTTTCTTT	CASSFSGTEAFF
-	TRBJ2-3	-	TRBV19	TGTGCCAGTAGTATGTGGACACAAAGCACAGATACGCAGTATTTT	CASSMWTQSTDTQYF
TRBD1	TRBJ1-2	-	TRBV10-2	TGCGCCAGCAGAGGACAGGGCCCCTATGGCTACACCTTC	CASRGQGPYGYTF
TRBD2	TRBJ2-1	-	TRBV4-2	TGTGCCAGCAGCCAGGGGGGGGGTGAGCAGTTCTTC	CASSQGGGEQFF
-	TRBJ2-1	-	TRBV5-1	TGCGCCAGCAGCTTGGGAGGTGAGCAGTTCTTC	CASSLGGEQFF
-	TRBJ1-2	-	TRBV4-3	TGCGCCAGCAGCCCCTTTATGTGGCTAAGCTATGGCTACACCTTC	CASSPFMWLSYGYTF
TRBD2	TRBJ2-3	-	TRBV6-2/TRBV6-3	TGTGCCAGCAGTTACAGGCTAGCGGGGGGTCCTAGCACAGATACGCAGTATTTT	CASSYRLAGGPSTDTQYF
-	TRBJ1-4	-	TRBV18	TGTGCCAGCTCACCGTTCGACCCGTACATGCGGGAAAAACTGTTTTTT	CASSPFDPYMREKLFF
TRBD1	TRBJ1-2	-	TRBV7-6	TGTGCCAGCAGCTCCCACCCAACAGGGGGGTATGGCTACACCTTC	CASSSHPTGGYGYTF
TRBD2	TRBJ2-1	-	TRBV11-3	TGTGCCAGCAGCTTAGATCAAGGCGGGAGCGGTTCCTACAATGAGCAGTTCTTC	CASSLDQGGSGSYNEQFF
TRBD1	TRBJ1-2	-	TRBV2	TGTGCCAGCAGGCCTAGGACAGGGGGAGGCTACACCTTC	CASRPRTGGGYTF
-	TRBJ1-2	-	TRBV2	TGTGCCATGACAGCTACTAACTATGGCTACACCTTC	CAMTATNYGYTF
-	TRBJ1-2	-	TRBV5-1	TGCGCCAGCAGCTTGGAAGGGACGGCTTATGGCTACACCTTC	CASSLEGTAYGYTF
-	TRBJ2-4	-	TRBV4-2	TGTGCCAGCAGCCAAGGGCAGGGGGGCGGCAAAAACATTCAGTACTTC	CASSQGQGGGKNIQYF
TRBD2	TRBJ2-7	-	TRBV28	TGTGCCAGCAGTTTACTACTAGCGGGGGACTCCTACGAGCAGTACTTC	CASSLLLAGDSYEQYF
-	TRBJ2-2	-	TRBV18	TGTGCCAGCTCACCGACAGGAACGACGGCCGGGGAGCTGTTTTTT	CASSPTGTTAGELFF
-	TRBJ2-7	-	TRBV27	TGTGCCAGCGCCTTGGAGTGGGGCCCCTACGAGCAGTACTTC	CASALEWGPYEQYF
-	TRBJ1-1	-	TRBV12-5	TGTGCTAGTGCCTTTTGGACCCTCCGTAACACTGAAGCTTTCTTT	CASAFWTLRNTEAFF
TRBD1	TRBJ1-1	-	TRBV18	TGTGCCAGCTCACCGGCGGAGGGGGCGGGCACTGAAGCTTTCTTT	CASSPAEGAGTEAFF
-	TRBJ1-1	-	TRBV6-2/TRBV6-3	TGTGCCAGCAGTTACCTCCTCGGACAGACGAACACTGAAGCTTTCTTT	CASSYLLGQTNTEAFF
TRBD2	TRBJ2-1	-	TRBV7-8	TGTGCCAGCAGCTTAACGGGGGGAAAAGATGAGCAGTTCTTC	CASSLTGGKDEQFF
-	TRBJ2-3	few	TRBV27	TGTGCCAGCAGTTTTTACGACCTCGGGAGCGGGACAGATACGCAGTATTTT	CASSFYDLGSGTDTQYF
-	TRBJ1-1	once	TRBV18	TGTGCCAGCTCACCAAGTCTAGGGAAGGGCACTGAAGCTTTCTTT	CASSPSLGKGTEAFF
TRBD2	TRBJ2-7	-	TRBV5-6	TGTGCCAGCACAGTCTTAGCGGGAACCCAGCAGTACTTC	CASTVLAGTQQYF
-	TRBJ1-1	-	TRBV7-9	TGTGCCAGCAGCTTGGGAACGGTGAACACTGAAGCTTTCTTT	CASSLGTVNTEAFF
TRBD2	TRBJ2-2	-	TRBV6-5	TGTGCCAGCAACCGACTAGCGGGAGACACCGGGGAGCTGTTTTTT	CASNRLAGDTGELFF
TRBD1	TRBJ2-6	-	TRBV3-1/TRBV3-2	TGTGCCAGCAGCCTCCGACAGGGGTCGACTGGGGCCAACGTCCTGACTTTC	CASSLRQGSTGANVLTF
TRBD2	TRBJ2-3	-	TRBV4-2	TGTGCCAGCAGCCAAGAGGGGCGGGGGGGCGGCACAGATACGCAGTATTTT	CASSQEGRGGGTDTQYF